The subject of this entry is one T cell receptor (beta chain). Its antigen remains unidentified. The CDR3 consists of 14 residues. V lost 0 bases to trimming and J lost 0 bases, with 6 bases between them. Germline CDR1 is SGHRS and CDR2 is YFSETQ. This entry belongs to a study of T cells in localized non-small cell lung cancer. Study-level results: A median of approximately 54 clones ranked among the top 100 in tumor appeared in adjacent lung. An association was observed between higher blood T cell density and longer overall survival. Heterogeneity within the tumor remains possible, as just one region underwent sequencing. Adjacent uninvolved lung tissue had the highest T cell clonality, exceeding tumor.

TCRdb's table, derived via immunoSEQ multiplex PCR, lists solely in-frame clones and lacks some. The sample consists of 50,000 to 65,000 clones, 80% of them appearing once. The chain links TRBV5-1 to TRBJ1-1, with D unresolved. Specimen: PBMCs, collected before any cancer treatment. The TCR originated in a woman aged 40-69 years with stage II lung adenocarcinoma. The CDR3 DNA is TGCGCCAGCAGCTTGGTTGAGCTGAACACTGAAGCTTTCTTT. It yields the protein CASSLVELNTEAFF.